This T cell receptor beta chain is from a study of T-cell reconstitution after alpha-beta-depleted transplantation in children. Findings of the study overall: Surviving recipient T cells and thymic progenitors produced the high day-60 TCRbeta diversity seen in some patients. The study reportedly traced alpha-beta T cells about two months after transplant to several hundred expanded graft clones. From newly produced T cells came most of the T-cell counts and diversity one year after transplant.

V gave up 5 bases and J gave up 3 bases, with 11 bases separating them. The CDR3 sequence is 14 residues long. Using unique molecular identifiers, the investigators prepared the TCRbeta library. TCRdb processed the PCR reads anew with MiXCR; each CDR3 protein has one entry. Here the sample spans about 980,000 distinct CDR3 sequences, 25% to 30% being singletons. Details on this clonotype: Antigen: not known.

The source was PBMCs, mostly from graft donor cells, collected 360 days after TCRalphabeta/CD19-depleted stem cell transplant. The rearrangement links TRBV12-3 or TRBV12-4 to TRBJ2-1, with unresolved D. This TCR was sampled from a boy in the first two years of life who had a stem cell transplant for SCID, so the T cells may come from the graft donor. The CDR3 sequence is CASSPAGLYNEQFF. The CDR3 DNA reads TGTGCCAGCAGTCCAGCCGGTCTCTACAATGAGCAGTTCTTC.